Presented here are 29 T cell receptor beta chains from one specimen sequenced in a study of T cell changes during pregnancy in multiple sclerosis. Some clones are missing from TCRdb's copy, which holds only in-frame ones; the method was immunoSEQ multiplex PCR. The sample has around 85,000 clones, roughly nine tenths seen once. Source: PBMCs, taken in the first trimester of pregnancy. Receptors were obtained from a female donor in good health, serving as a control in a pregnancy study. Some clones in this sample may be carry-over from other donors' samples.

The chain carries TRBV18 and TRBJ1-1; D is unclear. V lost 1 base and J 3 bases, leaving 12 bases between the germline ends. The CDR3 loop spans 15 amino acids. Per germline, CDR1 KGHSH and CDR2 LQKENI. DNA of the CDR3: TGTGCCAGCTCACCACTGGGTGGAGGAGACACTGAAGCTTTCTTT. It specifies CASSPLGGGDTEAFF.

The V call is TRBV7-9, the J call TRBJ2-1, with TRBD2 matching 8 bases. V trimming: 5 bases; J trimming: 12 bases; junction bases outside the gene matches: 9. The CDR3 spans 13 residues. Germline V CDR1 and CDR2: SEHNR, FQNEAQ (reference sequence). The CDR3 here is CASSTGLALAQFF. The DNA for the CDR3 is TGTGCCAGCAGCACCGGACTAGCCCTGGCGCAGTTCTTC. Combining the CDR3 with reference TRBV7-9 and TRBJ2-1 gives the whole variable domain DTGVSQNPRHKITKRGQNVTFRCDPISEHNRLYWYRQTLGQGPEFLTYFQNEAQLEKSRLLSDRFSAERPKGSFSTLEIQRTEQGDSAMYLCASSTGLALAQFFGPGTRLTVL.

V usage is TRBV9 and J usage is TRBJ2-3; D gene unclear. Germline values: CDR1 SGDLS, CDR2 YYNGEE. V was clipped by 0 bases and J by 0 bases, with 8 bases between them. CDR3 length: 15 residues. The CDR3 loop is CASSVGVASTDTQYF. The CDR3 coding sequence is TGTGCCAGCAGCGTAGGGGTAGCTAGCACAGATACGCAGTATTTT.

The chain links TRBV5-8 to TRBJ2-7; D is undetermined. Germline lookup yields CDR1 SGHTS and CDR2 YDEGEE. The CDR3 runs to 13 residues. With 1 base removed from V and 3 bases from J, the gap between germline ends came to 8 bases. The CDR3 region has the DNA TGTGCCAGCAGCTTGAGAGGAGACTACGAGCAGTACTTC. Translated, it gives CASSLRGDYEQYF.

V usage is TRBV4-1 and J usage is TRBJ1-5; D gene ambiguous. Trimming removed 1 base from V and 3 bases from J, with 13 bases in between. Germline V gene data show CDR1 as MGHRA and CDR2 as YSYEKL. The CDR3 consists of 16 residues. The CDR3 sequence: CASSQVSTVFNQPQHF. The CDR3 coding sequence is TGCGCCAGCAGCCAAGTTTCTACAGTCTTCAATCAGCCCCAGCATTTT.

This chain links TRBV7-9 with TRBJ2-2; 13 nucleotides line up with TRBD2. V was clipped by 7 bases and J by 4 bases; unmatched bases: 3. CDR3 length equals 15 residues. Germline V gives CDR1 SEHNR, CDR2 FQNEAQ (reference sequence). In nucleotides, the CDR3 is TGTGCCAGCATACTAGCGGGAGGGTTCACCGGGGAGCTGTTTTTT. Translated, it gives CASILAGGFTGELFF. The full variable domain, its missing parts supplied by reference TRBV7-9 and TRBJ2-2, is DTGVSQNPRHKITKRGQNVTFRCDPISEHNRLYWYRQTLGQGPEFLTYFQNEAQLEKSRLLSDRFSAERPKGSFSTLEIQRTEQGDSAMYLCASILAGGFTGELFFGEGSRLTVL.

This chain connects TRBV5-1 to TRBJ2-7; possibly TRBD1 for D (5 bases). CDR1 is SGHRS and CDR2 is YFSETQ in the germline V gene. This CDR3 has 13 residues. Deletions cut 0 bases from V and 7 bases from J, with 11 bases between. CDR3 sequence: CASSLGSGQEQYF. The DNA for the CDR3 is TGCGCCAGCAGCTTGGGGTCAGGGCAAGAGCAGTACTTC.

The V gene is TRBV15, the J gene TRBJ1-6; 9 nucleotides match TRBD1. Germline trimming cut 0 bases from V and 8 bases from J; bases unmatched to any gene: 5. Per germline, CDR1 LNHNV and CDR2 YYDKDF (reference sequence). The CDR3 extends over 16 amino acids. The CDR3 sequence: CATSRDVDRGDSPLHF. In nucleotides, the CDR3 is TGTGCCACCAGCAGAGATGTGGACAGGGGTGATTCACCCCTCCACTTT.

The chain uses TRBV29-1 and TRBJ2-7, with TRBD2 identical over 9 bases. The CDR3 consists of 14 residues. Germline values: CDR1 SQVTM, CDR2 ANQGSEA. The CDR3 region is CAVVSGRASYEQYF. The CDR3 coding sequence is TGCGCGGTCGTTAGCGGGAGAGCCTCCTACGAGCAGTACTTC.

The V gene is TRBV15, the J gene TRBJ1-1; no clear D gene. Trimming took 4 bases from V and 1 from J, leaving 10 bases between them. The CDR3 is made up of 14 amino acids. CDR1 LNHNV and CDR2 YYDKDF come from the germline V gene (reference sequence). The CDR3 here is CATSKARGNTEAFF. In nucleotides, the CDR3 is TGTGCCACCAGCAAAGCCCGGGGGAACACTGAAGCTTTCTTT. Full variable domain (outside the CDR3, taken from reference TRBV15 and TRBJ1-1): DAMVIQNPRYQVTQFGKPVTLSCSQTLNHNVMYWYQQKSSQAPKLLFHYYDKDFNNEADTPDNFQSRRPNTSFCFLDIRSPGLGDTAMYLCATSKARGNTEAFFGQGTRLTVV.

V is TRBV2 and J is TRBJ2-6; D unresolved. CDR1 and CDR2 (germline): SNHLY, FYNNEI. With 7 bases removed from V and 5 bases from J, the gap between germline ends came to 3 bases. The CDR3 totals 11 residues. CDR3 residues: CASTRANVLTF. CDR3 in DNA: TGTGCCAGCACCAGGGCCAACGTCCTGACTTTC.

CDR3 region: CASSRDSSGANVLTF. The DNA of the CDR3 is TGTGCCAGCAGCCGAGACAGCTCTGGGGCCAACGTCCTGACTTTC. J is TRBJ2-6 and V is TRBV11-3; a possible D gene is TRBD1 (5 bases). The germline V gene has CDR1 SGHNT and CDR2 YENEEA. The V end was cut by 5 bases, the J end by 0 bases, with 8 bases between. The CDR3 loop spans 15 amino acids.

This sequence joins TRBV5-1 and TRBJ1-2; 8 nucleotides align to TRBD1. The CDR3 loop spans 17 amino acids. The germline CDR1 and CDR2 sequences are SGHRS and YFSETQ. V was pared by 1 base and J by 1 base, with 9 bases of the junction left unmatched. This CDR3 reads CASSLHPGQAHNYGYTF. The CDR3, as DNA: TGCGCCAGCAGCTTGCACCCGGGACAGGCCCATAACTATGGCTACACCTTC.

The rearrangement uses TRBV6-6 and TRBJ2-2; no definite D call. This CDR3 comprises 14 residues. Trimming shortened V by 2 bases and J by 5 bases, and 9 bases separated the two germline ends. Germline V gene sequence: CDR1 MNHNY, CDR2 SVGAGI (reference sequence). In DNA form, the CDR3 reads TGTGCCAGCAGTTACGAGTCTCTAACCGGGGAGCTGTTTTTT. This gives the protein CASSYESLTGELFF.

This chain joins TRBV15 and TRBJ2-5; the D is unclear. Germline V gives CDR1 LNHNV, CDR2 YYDKDF (reference sequence). Trimming cost V 4 bases and J 0 bases, with 9 bases left between them. This CDR3 spans 14 amino acids. The CDR3 region is CATSTDTYQETQYF. CDR3 DNA: TGTGCCACCAGCACCGACACGTACCAAGAGACCCAGTACTTC.

The rearrangement uses TRBV6-7 and TRBJ2-3, with TRBD2 matching over 13 bases. TRBV6-7 is sorted into the ORF group, with uncertain function. J was trimmed by 0 bases and V by 6 bases; bases with no gene match: 6. There are 17 residues in the CDR3. CDR3 DNA: TGTGCCAGCAGCCTAGGACTAGCGGGGGCTAGCACAGATACGCAGTATTTT. Its translation is CASSLGLAGASTDTQYF.

The rearrangement joins TRBV19 to TRBJ1-5; the match to TRBD1 covers 8 bases. The J segment lost 4 bases and the V segment lost 7 bases, leaving 6 bases of the junction unmatched. Per germline, CDR1 LNHDA and CDR2 SQIVND (reference sequence). This CDR3 is built from 14 residues. The CDR3 loop reads CASNIRDRNQPQHF. DNA for the CDR3: TGTGCCAGTAATATCCGGGACAGGAATCAGCCCCAGCATTTT.

The chain has TRBV5-1 and TRBJ1-2; tentatively, D is TRBD1 (5 bases). Deletions cut 3 bases from V and 0 bases from J, with 15 bases between. CDR1 SGHRS and CDR2 YFSETQ come from the germline V gene. This CDR3 region has 16 residues. In DNA form, the CDR3 reads TGCGCCAGCAGCTCTCCCCGGGACTTAGCTAACTATGGCTACACCTTC. This translates into CASSSPRDLANYGYTF. Based on the CDR3 plus reference TRBV5-1 and TRBJ1-2, the full variable domain is KAGVTQTPRYLIKTRGQQVTLSCSPISGHRSVSWYQQTPGQGLQFLFEYFSETQRNKGNFPGRFSGRQFSNSRSEMNVSTLELGDSALYLCASSSPRDLANYGYTFGSGTRLTVV.

The rearrangement uses TRBV11-2 and TRBJ2-7, with D maybe TRBD2 (5 bases). This CDR3 comprises 14 residues. The germline V and J ends were trimmed by 7 bases and 4 bases, with 17 bases remaining between them. Per germline, CDR1 SGHAT and CDR2 FQNNGV. DNA for the CDR3: TGTGCCAGCACCCGGCTAGAGGGTGTTTACGAGCAGTACTTC. This gives the protein CASTRLEGVYEQYF.

The chain recombines TRBV7-2 with TRBJ2-5, with 9 bases matching TRBD2. The CDR3 runs to 15 residues. The junction had 6 bases not matched to a gene; V was cut back by 5 bases and J by 2 bases. Germline assignment: CDR1 SGHTA and CDR2 FQGNSA. Here the CDR3 DNA reads TGTGCCAGCAGCCCCGACGCGGGGGGGCAAGAGACCCAGTACTTC. It specifies CASSPDAGGQETQYF. The entire variable domain, with the rest obtained from reference TRBV7-2 and TRBJ2-5, is as follows: GAGVSQSPSNKVTEKGKDVELRCDPISGHTALYWYRQSLGQGLEFLIYFQGNSAPDKSGLPSDRFSAERTGGSVSTLTIQRTQQEDSAVYLCASSPDAGGQETQYFGPGTRLLVL.

This chain connects TRBV27 to TRBJ2-3; 7 nucleotides agree with TRBD2. Trimming removed 10 bases from V and 7 bases from J; junction bases left unmatched: 14. The CDR3 contains 14 residues. Per the germline V gene, CDR1 is MNHEY and CDR2 is SMNVEV (reference sequence). CDR3 sequence reads: CATSRGGVGNTQYF. The CDR3 DNA follows: TGTGCCACCTCCCGGGGAGGGGTGGGGAATACGCAGTATTTT.

The chain recombines TRBV28 with TRBJ1-5, with D perhaps TRBD1 (5 bases). Germline lookup yields CDR1 MDHEN and CDR2 SYDVKM. The CDR3 length is 14 residues. With 1 base removed from V and 5 bases from J, the gap between germline ends came to 9 bases. CDR3 protein: CASSLLQGHQPQHF. The CDR3 DNA reads TGTGCCAGCAGTTTATTGCAGGGCCATCAGCCCCAGCATTTT.

Points on this clone: Other DNA sequences of this sample code for an identical CDR3. CDR3 in DNA: TGTGCCAGCTCACCACAGGGGGCTAACTATGGCTACACCTTC. Residues: CASSPQGANYGYTF. The genes are TRBV18 and TRBJ1-2, with a possible D match to TRBD1 (6 bases). Germline V gene data show CDR1 as KGHSH and CDR2 as LQKENI. V was cut by 1 base and J by 0 bases, with 6 bases left in between. The CDR3 runs to 14 residues.

V gene TRBV9 combines with J gene TRBJ1-1; D is uncertain. This CDR3 contains 16 residues. From germline, CDR1 is SGDLS and CDR2 YYNGEE. The V end lost 2 bases, the J end lost 0 bases, and 14 bases lay between the germline ends. In nucleotides, the CDR3 is TGTGCCAGCAGCGTTTCCCCCCTAGCCCTGAACACTGAAGCTTTCTTT. This codes for CASSVSPLALNTEAFF.

The rearrangement uses TRBV29-1 and TRBJ2-7, with D tentatively TRBD1 (8 bases). The CDR3 has 13 amino acids. From germline, CDR1 is SQVTM and CDR2 ANQGSEA. Trimming cost V 6 bases and J 6 bases, with 18 bases left between them. The CDR3 DNA is TGCAGCGTCACGGGGGGACAGGCACTCGAGCAGTACTTC. This gives the protein CSVTGGQALEQYF.

The chain combines TRBV7-9 with TRBJ2-7; a possible D gene is TRBD2 (6 bases). The CDR3 sequence is 13 residues long. Germline V gene data show CDR1 as SEHNR and CDR2 as FQNEAQ (reference sequence). Trimming pared 3 bases from V and 5 bases from J, leaving 11 bases between. CDR3 nucleotide sequence: TGTGCCAGCAGCTTTGGAGGGATTGACGAGCAGTACTTC. Protein sequence: CASSFGGIDEQYF.

The chain joins TRBV4-2 to TRBJ1-6; D is uncertain. Germline V gene lookup returns CDR1 LGHNA and CDR2 YNFKEQ. V lost 2 bases and J lost 1, with 6 bases in between. The CDR3 is made up of 15 amino acids. CDR3 bases: TGTGCCAGCAGCCAATTGACATCCTATAATTCACCCCTCCACTTT. Its translation: CASSQLTSYNSPLHF.

V is TRBV28 and J is TRBJ2-7; TRBD1 matches at 7 bases. V was pared by 10 bases and J by 3 bases, with 9 bases of the junction left unmatched. This CDR3 is built from 13 residues. Per the germline V gene, CDR1 is MDHEN and CDR2 is SYDVKM. This chain's CDR3 is CATEQGQSYEQYF. Here the CDR3 DNA reads TGTGCCACCGAACAGGGACAGAGCTACGAGCAGTACTTC. Combining the CDR3 with reference TRBV28 and TRBJ2-7 gives the whole variable domain DVKVTQSSRYLVKRTGEKVFLECVQDMDHENMFWYRQDPGLGLRLIYFSYDVKMKEKGDIPEGYSVSREKKERFSLILESASTNQTSMYLCATEQGQSYEQYFGPGTRLTVT.

The rearrangement uses TRBV27 and TRBJ1-1, with TRBD1 matching 9 bases. Germline-derived CDR1 and CDR2 are MNHEY and SMNVEV (reference sequence). Trimming at V came to 1 base and at J to 6 bases, leaving 3 bases not matched to a gene. The CDR3 spans 14 residues. This chain's CDR3 is CASSLWGQGAEAFF. In DNA, the CDR3 is TGTGCCAGCAGTTTATGGGGACAGGGAGCTGAAGCTTTCTTT.